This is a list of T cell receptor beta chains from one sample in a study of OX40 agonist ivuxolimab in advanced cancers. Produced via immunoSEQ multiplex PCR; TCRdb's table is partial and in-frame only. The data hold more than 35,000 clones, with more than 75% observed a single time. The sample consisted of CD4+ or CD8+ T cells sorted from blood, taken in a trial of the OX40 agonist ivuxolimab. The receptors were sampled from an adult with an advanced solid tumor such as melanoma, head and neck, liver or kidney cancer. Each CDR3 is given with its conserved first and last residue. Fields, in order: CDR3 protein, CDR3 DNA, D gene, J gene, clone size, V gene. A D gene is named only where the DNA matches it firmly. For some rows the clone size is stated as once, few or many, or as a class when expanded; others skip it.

CASSLFSASNQPQHF	TGCGCCAGCAGCTTGTTTTCCGCCAGCAATCAGCCCCAGCATTTT	-	TRBJ1-5	-	TRBV5-1
CASSFSGVMSTDTQYF	TGTGCCAGCAGCTTTTCGGGCGTGATGTCCACAGATACGCAGTATTTT	-	TRBJ2-3	-	TRBV9
CASSLTRSNTGELFF	TGTGCCAGCAGCCTGACACGATCGAACACCGGGGAGCTGTTTTTT	-	TRBJ2-2	few	TRBV6-6
CATPPPGQGAHYEQYF	TGTGCCACCCCGCCCCCGGGACAGGGGGCCCATTACGAGCAGTACTTC	TRBD1	TRBJ2-7	medium-sized	TRBV7-9
CASRVPTRGDTDTQYF	TGTGCCAGCAGGGTCCCGACAAGGGGAGACACAGATACGCAGTATTTT	-	TRBJ2-3	-	TRBV2
CASSQAWTSGRRKNEQFF	TGCGCCAGCAGCCAAGCTTGGACTAGCGGGAGGAGAAAGAATGAGCAGTTCTTC	TRBD2	TRBJ2-1	few	TRBV4-1
CASSRGLADTYEQYF	TGTGCCAGCAGCCGGGGACTAGCGGATACCTACGAGCAGTACTTC	TRBD2	TRBJ2-7	-	TRBV13
CASSPLAGLQETQYF	TGTGCCAGCAGTCCCTTGGCGGGCCTCCAAGAGACCCAGTACTTC	-	TRBJ2-5	-	TRBV28
CASSLEGSPYEQYF	TGCGCCAGCAGCTTGGAAGGTTCTCCCTACGAGCAGTACTTC	-	TRBJ2-7	once	TRBV5-1
CASSEGSNEQFF	TGCGCCAGCAGTGAGGGAAGCAATGAGCAGTTCTTC	-	TRBJ2-1	-	TRBV10-2